The sequence of this TCR beta chain was determined in a study of T cell responses to AZD1222 COVID-19 vaccine. TCRdb's copy holds only in-frame clones and misses some; the assay was immunoSEQ multiplex PCR. This repertoire shows about 88,000 clones, about 90% found once; its top ten account for 4% to 6%. Study observations and caveats: Females made up more of the donors, who were largely white British, and clonal diversity may have come out too low. When two AZD1222 doses had been given, Spike-specific TCR breadth and depth rose.

Remarks on this clone: Its antigen is unknown.

This sequence originates from an adult in good health. Sequences were derived from peripheral blood, sampled on day 0 of MenACWY control vaccination.

Written as DNA, the CDR3 is TGTGCCAGCGCGCCCCAGGTAGCGTACGAGCAGTACTTC. Its translation: CASAPQVAYEQYF. The V gene is TRBV7-8, the J gene TRBJ2-7; D might be TRBD2 (5 bases). This CDR3 is 13 amino acids long. Between the trimmed V and J ends, which lost 8 bases and 4 bases, there was a span of 15 bases. Looked up from germline, CDR1 is SGHVS and CDR2 is FQNEAQ.